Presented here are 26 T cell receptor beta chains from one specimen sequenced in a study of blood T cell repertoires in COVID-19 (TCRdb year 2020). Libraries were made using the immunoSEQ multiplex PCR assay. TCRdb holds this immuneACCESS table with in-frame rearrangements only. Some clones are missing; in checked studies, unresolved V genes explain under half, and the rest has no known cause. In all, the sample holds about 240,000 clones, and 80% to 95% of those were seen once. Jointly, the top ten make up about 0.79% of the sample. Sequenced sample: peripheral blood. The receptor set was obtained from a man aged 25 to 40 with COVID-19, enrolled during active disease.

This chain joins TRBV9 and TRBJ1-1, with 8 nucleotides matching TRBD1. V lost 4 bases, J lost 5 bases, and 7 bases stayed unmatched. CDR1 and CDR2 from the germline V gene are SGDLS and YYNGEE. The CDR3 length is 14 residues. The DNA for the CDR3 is TGTGCCAGCAGCCCAATACAGGGGGGGACTGAAGCTTTCTTT. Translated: CASSPIQGGTEAFF.

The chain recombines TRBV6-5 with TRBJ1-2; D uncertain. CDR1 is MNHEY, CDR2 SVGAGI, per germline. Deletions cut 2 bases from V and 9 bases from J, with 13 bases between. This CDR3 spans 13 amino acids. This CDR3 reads CASSYPGFGSYTF. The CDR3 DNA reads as TGTGCCAGCAGTTACCCGGGGTTCGGAAGCTACACCTTC.

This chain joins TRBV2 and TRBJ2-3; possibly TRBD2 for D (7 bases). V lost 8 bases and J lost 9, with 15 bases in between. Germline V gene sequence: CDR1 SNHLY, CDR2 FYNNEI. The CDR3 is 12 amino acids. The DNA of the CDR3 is TGTGCCAGCGGGGGGGCTAGCATCACGCAGTATTTT. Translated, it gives CASGGASITQYF.

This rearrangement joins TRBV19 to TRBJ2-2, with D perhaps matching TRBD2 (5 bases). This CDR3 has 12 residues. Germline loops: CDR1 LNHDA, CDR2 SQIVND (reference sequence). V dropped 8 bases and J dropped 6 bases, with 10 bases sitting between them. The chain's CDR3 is CASGGGAGELFF. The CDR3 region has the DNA TGTGCCAGTGGTGGAGGCGCCGGGGAGCTGTTTTTT.

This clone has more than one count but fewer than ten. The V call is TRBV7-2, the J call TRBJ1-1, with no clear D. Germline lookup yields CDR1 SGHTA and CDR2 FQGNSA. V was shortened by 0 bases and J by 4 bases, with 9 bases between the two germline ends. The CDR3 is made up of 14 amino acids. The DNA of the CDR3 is TGTGCCAGCAGCTTAGCGCCCGGAGCCACTGAAGCTTTCTTT. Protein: CASSLAPGATEAFF.

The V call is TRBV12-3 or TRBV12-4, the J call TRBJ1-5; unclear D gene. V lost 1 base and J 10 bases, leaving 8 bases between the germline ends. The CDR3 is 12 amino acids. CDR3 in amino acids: CASSLDQLPQHF. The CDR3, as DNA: TGTGCCAGCAGTTTAGATCAGTTACCCCAGCATTTT.

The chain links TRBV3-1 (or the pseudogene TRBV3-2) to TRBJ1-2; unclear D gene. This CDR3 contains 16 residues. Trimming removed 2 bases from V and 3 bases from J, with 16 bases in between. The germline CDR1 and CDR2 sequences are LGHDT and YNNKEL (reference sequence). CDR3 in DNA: TGTGCCAGCAGCCAACGGGCAGGCTTTAGCGACTATGGCTACACCTTC. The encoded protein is CASSQRAGFSDYGYTF.

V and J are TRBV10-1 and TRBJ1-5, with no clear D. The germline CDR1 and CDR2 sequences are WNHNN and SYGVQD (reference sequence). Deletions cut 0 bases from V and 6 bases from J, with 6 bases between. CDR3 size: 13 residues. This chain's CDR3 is CASSESYGQPQHF. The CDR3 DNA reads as TGCGCCAGCAGTGAGTCGTACGGTCAGCCCCAGCATTTT.

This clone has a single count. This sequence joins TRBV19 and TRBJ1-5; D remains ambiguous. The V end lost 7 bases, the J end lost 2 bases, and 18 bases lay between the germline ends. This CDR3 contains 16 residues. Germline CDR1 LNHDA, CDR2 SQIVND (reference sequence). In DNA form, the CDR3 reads TGTGCCAGTACCCCGACATCGACGAAGGGCAATCAGCCCCAGCATTTT. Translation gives CASTPTSTKGNQPQHF.

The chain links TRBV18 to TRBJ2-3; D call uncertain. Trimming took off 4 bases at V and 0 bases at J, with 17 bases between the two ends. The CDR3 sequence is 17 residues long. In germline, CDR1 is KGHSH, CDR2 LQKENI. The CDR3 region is CASSLIVGLTSTDTQYF. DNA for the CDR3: TGTGCCAGCTCACTCATAGTCGGTTTAACTAGCACAGATACGCAGTATTTT.

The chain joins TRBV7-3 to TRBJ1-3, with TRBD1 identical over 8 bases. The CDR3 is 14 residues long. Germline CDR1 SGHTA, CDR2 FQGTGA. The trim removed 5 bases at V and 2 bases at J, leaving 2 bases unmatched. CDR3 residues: CASSATGAGNTIYF. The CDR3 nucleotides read TGTGCCAGCAGCGCGACAGGGGCTGGAAACACCATATATTTT. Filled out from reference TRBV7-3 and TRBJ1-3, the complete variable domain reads GAGVSQTPSNKVTEKGKYVELRCDPISGHTALYWYRQSLGQGPEFLIYFQGTGAADDSGLPNDRFFAVRPEGSVSTLKIQRTERGDSAVYLCASSATGAGNTIYFGEGSWLTVV.

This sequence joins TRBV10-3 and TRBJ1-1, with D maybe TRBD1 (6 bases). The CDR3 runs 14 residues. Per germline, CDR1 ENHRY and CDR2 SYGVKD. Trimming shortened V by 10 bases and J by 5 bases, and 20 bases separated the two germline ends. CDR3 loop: CATEGVGAQTEAFF. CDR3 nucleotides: TGTGCCACTGAGGGCGTGGGGGCGCAGACTGAAGCTTTCTTT.

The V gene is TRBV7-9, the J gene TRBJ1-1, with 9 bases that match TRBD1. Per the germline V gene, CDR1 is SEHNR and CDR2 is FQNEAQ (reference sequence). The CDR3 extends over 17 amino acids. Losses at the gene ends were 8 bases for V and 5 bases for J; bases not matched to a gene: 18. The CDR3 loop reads CASAVYRPGTGKTEAFF. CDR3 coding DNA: TGTGCCAGCGCCGTCTACCGTCCCGGGACAGGGAAAACTGAAGCTTTCTTT.

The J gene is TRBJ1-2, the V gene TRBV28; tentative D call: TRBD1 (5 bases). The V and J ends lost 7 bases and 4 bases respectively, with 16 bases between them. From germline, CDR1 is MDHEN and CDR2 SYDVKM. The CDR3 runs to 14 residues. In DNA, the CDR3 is TGTGCCAGCACCGGAGGGGCCTCCCTCTATGGCTACACCTTC. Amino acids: CASTGGASLYGYTF.

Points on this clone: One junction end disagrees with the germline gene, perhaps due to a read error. CDR3 nucleotides: TGTGCCAGCAGAGGGACAGACAAGTACTACGGCTACACCTTC. This translates into CASRGTDKYYGYTF. The V gene is TRBV6-4, the J gene TRBJ1-2, with TRBD1 matching over 7 bases. The CDR3 extends over 14 amino acids. The germline V gene has CDR1 MRHNA and CDR2 SNTAGT.

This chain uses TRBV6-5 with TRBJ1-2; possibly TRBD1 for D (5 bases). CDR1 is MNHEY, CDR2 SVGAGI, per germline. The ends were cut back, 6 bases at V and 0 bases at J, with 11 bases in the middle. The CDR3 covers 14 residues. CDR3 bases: TGTGCCAGCAGCGACAGTCTAGCTAACTATGGCTACACCTTC. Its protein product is CASSDSLANYGYTF.

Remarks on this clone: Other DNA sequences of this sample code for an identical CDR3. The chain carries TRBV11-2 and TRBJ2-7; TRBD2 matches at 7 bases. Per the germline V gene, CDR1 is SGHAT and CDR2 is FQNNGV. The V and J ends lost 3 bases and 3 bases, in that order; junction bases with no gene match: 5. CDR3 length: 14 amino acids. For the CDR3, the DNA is TGTGCCAGCAGCTTCGCAGGGAGGGGCTACGAGCAGTACTTC. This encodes CASSFAGRGYEQYF.

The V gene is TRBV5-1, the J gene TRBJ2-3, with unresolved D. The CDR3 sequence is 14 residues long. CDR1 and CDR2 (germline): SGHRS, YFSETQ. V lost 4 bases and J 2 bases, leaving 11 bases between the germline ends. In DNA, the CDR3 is TGCGCCAGCAGCCCAGGCCTACTCACAGATACGCAGTATTTT. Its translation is CASSPGLLTDTQYF. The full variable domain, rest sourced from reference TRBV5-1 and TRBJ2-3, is KAGVTQTPRYLIKTRGQQVTLSCSPISGHRSVSWYQQTPGQGLQFLFEYFSETQRNKGNFPGRFSGRQFSNSRSEMNVSTLELGDSALYLCASSPGLLTDTQYFGPGTRLTVL.

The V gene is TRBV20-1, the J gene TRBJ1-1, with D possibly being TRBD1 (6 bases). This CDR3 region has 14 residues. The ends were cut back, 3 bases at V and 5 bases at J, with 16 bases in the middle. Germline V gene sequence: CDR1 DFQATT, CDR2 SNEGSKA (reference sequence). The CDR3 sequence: CSASERGPETEAFF. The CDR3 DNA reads TGCAGTGCTAGTGAGCGGGGGCCGGAAACTGAAGCTTTCTTT.

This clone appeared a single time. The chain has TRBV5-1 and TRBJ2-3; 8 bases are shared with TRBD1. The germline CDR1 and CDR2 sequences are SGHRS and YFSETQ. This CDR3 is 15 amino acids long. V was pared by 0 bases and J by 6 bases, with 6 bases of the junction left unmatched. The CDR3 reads CASSLGTGPGDTQYF. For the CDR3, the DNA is TGCGCCAGCAGCTTGGGGACAGGGCCTGGGGATACGCAGTATTTT.

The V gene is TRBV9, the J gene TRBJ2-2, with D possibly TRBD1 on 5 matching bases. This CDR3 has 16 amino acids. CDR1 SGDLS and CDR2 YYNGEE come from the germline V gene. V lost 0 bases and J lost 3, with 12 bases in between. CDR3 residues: CASSVVPRTHTGELFF. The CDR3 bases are TGTGCCAGCAGCGTAGTTCCCCGGACACACACCGGGGAGCTGTTTTTT.

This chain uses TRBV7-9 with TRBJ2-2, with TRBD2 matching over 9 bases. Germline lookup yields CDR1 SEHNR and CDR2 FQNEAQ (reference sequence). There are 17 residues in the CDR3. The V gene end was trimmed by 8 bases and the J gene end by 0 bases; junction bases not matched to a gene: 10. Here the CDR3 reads CASYDISSGANTGELFF. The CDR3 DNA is TGTGCCAGCTATGATATCTCTAGCGGGGCGAACACCGGGGAGCTGTTTTTT. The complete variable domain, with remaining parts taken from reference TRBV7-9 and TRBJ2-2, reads DTGVSQNPRHKITKRGQNVTFRCDPISEHNRLYWYRQTLGQGPEFLTYFQNEAQLEKSRLLSDRFSAERPKGSFSTLEIQRTEQGDSAMYLCASYDISSGANTGELFFGEGSRLTVL.

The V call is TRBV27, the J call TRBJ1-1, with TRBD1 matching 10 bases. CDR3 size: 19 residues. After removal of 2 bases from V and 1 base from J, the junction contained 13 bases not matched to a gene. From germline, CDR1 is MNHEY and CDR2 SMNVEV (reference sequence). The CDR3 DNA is TGTGCCAGCAGTTTAAAGTCCCCGGACAGGGGGACGCCGAACACTGAAGCTTTCTTT. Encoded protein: CASSLKSPDRGTPNTEAFF.

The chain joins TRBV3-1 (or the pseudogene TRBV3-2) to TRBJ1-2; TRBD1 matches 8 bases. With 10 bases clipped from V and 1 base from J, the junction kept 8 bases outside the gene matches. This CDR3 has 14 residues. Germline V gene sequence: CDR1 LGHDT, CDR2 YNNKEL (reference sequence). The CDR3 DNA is TGTGCCACCCTCGACAGGGGTCTTAACTATGGCTACACCTTC. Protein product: CATLDRGLNYGYTF.

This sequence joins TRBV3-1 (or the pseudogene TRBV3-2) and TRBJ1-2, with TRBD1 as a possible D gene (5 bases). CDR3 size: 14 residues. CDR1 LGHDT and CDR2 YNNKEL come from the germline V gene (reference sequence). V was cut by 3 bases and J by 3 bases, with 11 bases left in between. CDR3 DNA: TGTGCCAGCAGCCAGGAGGGGATGCACTATGGCTACACCTTC. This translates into CASSQEGMHYGYTF.

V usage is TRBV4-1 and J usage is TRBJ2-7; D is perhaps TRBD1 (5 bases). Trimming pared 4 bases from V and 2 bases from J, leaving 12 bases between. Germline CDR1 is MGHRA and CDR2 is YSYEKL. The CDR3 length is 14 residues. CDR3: CASSLHWGTYEQYF. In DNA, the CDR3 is TGCGCCAGCAGCCTACACTGGGGCACCTACGAGCAGTACTTC.